Below, 9 T cell receptor beta chains from the same sample are listed, as sequenced in a study of prognosis after radiotherapy for stage I lung cancer. Two-round multiplex PCR on genomic DNA was the method by which TCR beta CDR3 was amplified. Used in first-round PCR were primers specific to each TRBV and TRBJ gene. TCRdb re-derived calls from the multiplex PCR reads in MiXCR, one entry per CDR3 protein. Of around 17,000 distinct CDR3 sequences listed, approximately 15% were seen once; the top ten hold over 30%. The sample consisted of PBMCs, taken before or after stereotactic body radiation therapy (not recorded which). These receptors all stem from a donor over 45 with non-small cell lung cancer.

Details on this clonotype: A read error may be the cause here, since a much bigger clone is one base away. Without the conserved terminal phenylalanine or tryptophan, this CDR3 likely stems from a read error. The V gene is TRBV28, the J gene TRBJ2-7; 7 nucleotides agree with TRBD2. This CDR3 spans 13 amino acids. The V gene end was trimmed by 7 bases and the J gene end by 3 bases; junction bases not matched to a gene: 6. The V gene's germline CDR1 is MDHEN and CDR2 SYDVKM. CDR3 in DNA: TGTGCCAGCAATCCTAGCGGATACTACGAGCAGTACCTC. It encodes CASNPSGYYEQYL.

To note about this clonotype: A read error may be the cause here, since a much bigger clone is one base away. The rearrangement joins TRBV12-3 or TRBV12-4 to TRBJ1-3; D uncertain. This CDR3 has 11 residues. Trimming removed 8 bases at V and 7 bases at J, with 9 bases between. The CDR3 region has the DNA TGTGCCAGCGGCCCCCTTAACACCATATATTTT. Protein: CASGPLNTIYF.

This clonotype was observed many times. The V gene is TRBV5-5, the J gene TRBJ2-3, with 9 bases that match TRBD2. V dropped 4 bases and J dropped 4; count of bases not matched to a gene: 16. From germline, CDR1 is SGHKS and CDR2 YYEKEE (reference sequence). The CDR3 has 18 residues. DNA of the CDR3: TGTGCCAGCAGCCAGAGATGGGCTAGCGGGATTATCGCAGATACGCAGTATTTT. Its translation: CASSQRWASGIIADTQYF.

V usage is TRBV5-1 and J usage is TRBJ1-1; no reliable D call. The CDR3 is 14 amino acids. Germline V CDR1 and CDR2: SGHRS, YFSETQ. The V end was cut by 0 bases, the J end by 1 base, with 7 bases between. CDR3 DNA sequence: TGCGCCAGCAGCTTGGCCACGGGGAACACTGAAGCTTTCTTT. Translated, it gives CASSLATGNTEAFF.

This clonotype has a count of ten or more. This chain connects TRBV12-3 or TRBV12-4 to TRBJ1-3; TRBD1 matches 7 bases. Trimming at V came to 6 bases and at J to 3 bases, leaving 5 bases not matched to a gene. The CDR3 is made up of 14 amino acids. This chain's CDR3 is CASRGAGGGNTIYF. The CDR3 DNA reads TGTGCCAGCAGGGGCGCAGGGGGTGGAAACACCATATATTTT.

This clonotype was picked up many times. The V call is TRBV20-1, the J call TRBJ2-2; a weak D match, TRBD2 (6 bases). Germline assignment: CDR1 DFQATT and CDR2 SNEGSKA (reference sequence). This CDR3 spans 14 amino acids. Trimming took off 0 bases at V and 6 bases at J, with 11 bases between the two ends. The CDR3 DNA sequence: TGCAGTGCTAGAGATCGGGGGTTGCCCGGGGAGCTGTTTTTT. Translating it yields CSARDRGLPGELFF.

This clonotype was detected ten times or more. V gene TRBV6-1 combines with J gene TRBJ2-7, with 7 bases fitting TRBD1. The germline gives CDR1 MNHNS, CDR2 SASEGT. The CDR3 contains 13 residues. V shed 2 bases and J 6 bases; nucleotides not matched to a gene: 4. The CDR3 DNA is TGTGCCAGCAGTGAACTCAGGGGGAGCGAGCAGTACTTC. Translating it yields CASSELRGSEQYF.

At least ten counts were recorded for this clonotype. The chain employs TRBV6-1 and TRBJ2-1; 16 nucleotides line up with TRBD2. After removal of 6 bases from V and 6 bases from J, the junction contained 5 bases not matched to a gene. The CDR3 length is 16 residues. The germline V gene has CDR1 MNHNS and CDR2 SASEGT. CDR3 DNA: TGTGCCAGCAGCTTGGGACTAGCGGGGGGGGGCAATGAGCAGTTCTTC. Protein product: CASSLGLAGGGNEQFF.

This clonotype was counted ten times or more. J is TRBJ2-4 and V is TRBV11-2; tentative D call: TRBD1 (6 bases). Germline CDR1 reads SGHAT; CDR2 reads FQNNGV. CDR3 length: 13 residues. V was clipped by 1 base and J by 10 bases, with 11 bases between them. CDR3 coding DNA: TGTGCCAGCAGCTTAGGGATAGGGGGTATTCAGTACTTC. Residues: CASSLGIGGIQYF.